The 6 T cell receptor beta chains given below trace back to one sample, sequenced in a study of glioma-infiltrating T cells after dendritic cell vaccination. Using immunoSEQ multiplex PCR, the repertoire was profiled, and TCRdb retains in-frame clones only, with some absent. The sample yields about 90,000 clones, 85% to 90% seen once. The sample consisted of blood, taken before dendritic cell vaccination. The receptor source for this set is a human donor with glioblastoma.

V is TRBV19 and J is TRBJ1-6; TRBD1 aligns across 9 bases. The CDR3 spans 15 residues. Germline-derived CDR1 and CDR2 are LNHDA and SQIVND (reference sequence). Trimming at V came to 1 base and at J to 9 bases, leaving 4 bases not matched to a gene. In nucleotides, the CDR3 is TGTGCCAGTAGTATAGGACAGGGGGGGTTTTCACCCCTCCACTTT. This encodes CASSIGQGGFSPLHF. The full variable domain, completed using reference TRBV19 and TRBJ1-6, is DGGITQSPKYLFRKEGQNVTLSCEQNLNHDAMYWYRQDPGQGLRLIYYSQIVNDFQKGDIAEGYSVSREKKESFPLTVTSAQKNPTAFYLCASSIGQGGFSPLHFGNGTRLTVT.

This chain connects TRBV19 to TRBJ2-7; TRBD2 agrees at 15 bases. The germline gives CDR1 LNHDA, CDR2 SQIVND (reference sequence). This CDR3 is built from 14 residues. J was trimmed by 6 bases and V by 7 bases; bases with no gene match: 4. The CDR3 bases are TGTGCCAGTACCGAGGGACTAGCGGGAGGCGAGCAGTACTTC. Translated: CASTEGLAGGEQYF.

CDR3 region: CASSQMKTGGLREQYF. The CDR3, as DNA: TGTGCCAGCAGCCAGATGAAGACAGGGGGGTTGAGGGAGCAGTACTTC. The J gene is TRBJ2-7, the V gene TRBV4-2, with 9 positions matching TRBD1. CDR1 and CDR2 from the germline V gene are LGHNA and YNFKEQ. V shed 3 bases and J 7 bases; nucleotides not matched to a gene: 13. This CDR3 is built from 16 residues.

Only a few counts were recorded for this clone. The chain has TRBV6-1 and TRBJ1-2, with D perhaps TRBD1 (6 bases). The V end was cut by 6 bases, the J end by 0 bases, with 11 bases between. Germline-derived CDR1 and CDR2 are MNHNS and SASEGT. This CDR3 is built from 14 residues. CDR3 coding DNA: TGTGCCAGCAGCCCAACAGGGTCTAACTATGGCTACACCTTC. Encoded protein: CASSPTGSNYGYTF.

This clone showed up just once. The rearrangement links TRBV6-4 to TRBJ1-5; tentative D call: TRBD1 (5 bases). The V gene lost 9 bases and the J gene lost 12 bases, with 15 bases spanning the gap. Germline V lookup: CDR1 MRHNA, CDR2 SNTAGT. The CDR3 length is 11 residues. The CDR3 reads CASTSGLHQHF. The CDR3 bases are TGTGCCAGTACGTCAGGGTTACACCAGCATTTT.

The chain employs TRBV30 and TRBJ1-3, with 7 bases aligning to TRBD1. The length of the CDR3 is 14 residues. Losses at the gene ends were 4 bases for V and 0 bases for J; bases not matched to a gene: 3. Germline V gene sequence: CDR1 GTSNPN, CDR2 SVGIG (reference sequence). CDR3 protein: CAWTTGSSGNTIYF. CDR3 bases: TGTGCCTGGACGACAGGGAGCTCTGGAAACACCATATATTTT.